These 27 T cell receptor beta chains share one sample of origin, sequenced in a study of spatial heterogeneity in lung cancer. Time point in this sample: blood at routine non-recurrence follow-up after resection. One entry per CDR3 protein, called by TCRdb with MiXCR from the 5' RACE reads. The sample lists around 100,000 distinct CDR3 sequences, 10% to 14% occurring once. The sequencing here drew on PBMCs, taken at follow-up. The receptors come from a female donor with early-stage non-small cell lung cancer.

The chain's CDR3 is CASNYREGRSYEQYF. CDR3 bases: TGTGCCAGCAATTACAGGGAAGGCCGCTCCTACGAGCAGTACTTC. The genes are TRBV28 and TRBJ2-7; D perhaps matches TRBD1 (6 bases). This CDR3 spans 15 amino acids. Trimming left V 7 bases short and J 0 bases short, with 16 bases between. The germline V gene encodes CDR1 MDHEN and CDR2 SYDVKM.

The chain recombines TRBV5-4 with TRBJ2-5, with D perhaps given as TRBD1 or TRBD2 (6 bases each). Trimming left V 3 bases short and J 5 bases short, with 14 bases between. This CDR3 is built from 14 residues. CDR1 and CDR2 (germline): SGHNT, YYREEE (reference sequence). DNA for the CDR3: TGTGCCAGCAGCTCCACAGGGACTCCGGAGACCCAGTACTTC. It translates to CASSSTGTPETQYF.

This clonotype has a handful of counts. This rearrangement joins TRBV7-9 to TRBJ1-1; TRBD1 might be the D (5 bases). The germline gives CDR1 SEHNR, CDR2 FQNEAQ (reference sequence). The CDR3 runs to 12 residues. The V end lost 5 bases, the J end lost 4 bases, and 8 bases lay between the germline ends. CDR3: CASSRGFTEAFF. CDR3 in DNA: TGTGCCAGCAGCCGGGGGTTCACTGAAGCTTTCTTT.

This sequence joins TRBV6-2 or TRBV6-3 and TRBJ2-2; 11 positions agree with TRBD2. Germline CDR1 reads MNHEY; CDR2 reads SVGEGT. CDR3 length: 19 amino acids. The V and J ends lost 2 bases and 0 bases, in that order; junction bases with no gene match: 8. The CDR3 DNA sequence: TGTGCCAGCAGTTACGGTCGGGCTAGCGGGAGGCCGAACACCGGGGAGCTGTTTTTT. This encodes CASSYGRASGRPNTGELFF.

The chain carries TRBV27 and TRBJ1-4; D is undetermined. The CDR3 runs to 15 residues. Germline-derived CDR1 and CDR2 are MNHEY and SMNVEV (reference sequence). V was pared by 0 bases and J by 7 bases, with 12 bases between. Written as DNA, the CDR3 is TGTGCCAGCAGTTTATCACGGGTTTCTGTTGAAAAACTGTTTTTT. Amino acids: CASSLSRVSVEKLFF.

The rearrangement uses TRBV6-5 and TRBJ1-1; D not certain. Germline values: CDR1 MNHEY, CDR2 SVGAGI. The ends were cut back, 0 bases at V and 1 base at J, with 9 bases in the middle. The CDR3 has 15 amino acids. CDR3 in DNA: TGTGCCAGCAGTTACTCCAGTAAGGGGAACACTGAAGCTTTCTTT. It yields the protein CASSYSSKGNTEAFF.

The chain carries TRBV7-6 and TRBJ1-2; 8 nucleotides match TRBD1. Germline V lookup: CDR1 SGHVS, CDR2 FNYEAQ. CDR3 length: 14 residues. With 2 bases clipped from V and 6 bases from J, the junction kept 5 bases outside the gene matches. CDR3 protein: CASSLSQGADGYTF. The CDR3 DNA is TGTGCCAGCAGCTTATCCCAGGGGGCGGATGGCTACACCTTC. Combining the CDR3 with reference TRBV7-6 and TRBJ1-2 gives the whole variable domain GAGVSQSPRYKVTKRGQDVALRCDPISGHVSLYWYRQALGQGPEFLTYFNYEAQQDKSGLPNDRFSAERPEGSISTLTIQRTEQRDSAMYRCASSLSQGADGYTFGSGTRLTVV.

The chain has TRBV27 and TRBJ1-5; tentatively, D is TRBD1 (5 bases). The germline V gene has CDR1 MNHEY and CDR2 SMNVEV (reference sequence). This CDR3 comprises 14 residues. V gave up 1 base and J gave up 7 bases, with 11 bases separating them. The CDR3 nucleotides read TGTGCCAGCAGTTTATTGCTTGGGGGGCAGCCCCAGCATTTT. This encodes CASSLLLGGQPQHF.

In its sample, this clonotype was seen a few times. The chain joins TRBV21-1 to TRBJ1-5; TRBD1 is the table's D call and was not checked against the DNA. TRBV21-1 is a known pseudogene. The CDR3 totals 11 residues. The CDR3 spells CASSAIRGQHF. The DNA for the CDR3 is TGTGCCAGCAGCGCGATCCGGGGCCAGCATTTT.

The J gene is TRBJ1-2, the V gene TRBV12-3 or TRBV12-4, with no clear D. The CDR3 has 13 amino acids. The V end lost 2 bases, the J end lost 8 bases, and 12 bases lay between the germline ends. DNA of the CDR3: TGTGCCAGCAGTTTACAGCAAGGATCCGGCTACACCTTC. Translated: CASSLQQGSGYTF.

This clonotype has a count of ten or more. The chain joins TRBV5-1 to TRBJ2-2; 8 positions agree with TRBD1. With V trimmed by 4 bases and J by 4 bases, 6 bases remained unmatched. The CDR3 is 15 amino acids. Per the germline V gene, CDR1 is SGHRS and CDR2 is YFSETQ. CDR3 residues: CASSMDRDTTGELFF. CDR3 bases: TGCGCCAGCAGCATGGACAGGGACACCACCGGGGAGCTGTTTTTT.

This rearrangement joins TRBV24-1 to TRBJ1-5, with D possibly being TRBD1 (5 bases). Germline loops: CDR1 KGHDR, CDR2 SFDVKD. Trimming left V 1 base short and J 7 bases short, with 7 bases between. CDR3 length: 13 amino acids. Here the CDR3 reads CATSDFRGQPQHF. CDR3 sequence (DNA): TGTGCCACCAGTGATTTCCGGGGCCAGCCCCAGCATTTT.

This clonotype was observed at least ten times. This rearrangement joins TRBV7-9 to TRBJ1-3; D is ambiguous. The CDR3 runs to 14 residues. Trimming removed 5 bases from V and 0 bases from J, with 8 bases in between. Germline CDR1 reads SEHNR; CDR2 reads FQNEAQ (reference sequence). The CDR3 is CASSPPSSGNTIYF. In nucleotides, the CDR3 is TGTGCCAGCAGCCCACCGTCCTCTGGAAACACCATATATTTT.

The V and J genes are TRBV5-1 and TRBJ2-7, with 11 nucleotides matching TRBD1. This CDR3 comprises 14 residues. CDR1 is SGHRS and CDR2 is YFSETQ in the germline V gene. With V trimmed by 4 bases and J by 5 bases, 5 bases remained unmatched. The CDR3 nucleotides are TGCGCCAGCAGCCCGGACAGGGGGCGCGACGAGCAGTACTTC. This encodes CASSPDRGRDEQYF.

The V and J genes are TRBV7-3 and TRBJ2-2, with D uncertain. Trimming shortened V by 0 bases and J by 5 bases, and 10 bases separated the two germline ends. Germline values: CDR1 SGHTA, CDR2 FQGTGA. This CDR3 is 15 amino acids long. This CDR3 reads CASSLTSLKTGELFF. CDR3 sequence (DNA): TGTGCCAGCAGCTTAACTTCCTTGAAGACCGGGGAGCTGTTTTTT.

This chain joins TRBV7-2 and TRBJ2-1; TRBD2 agrees at 8 bases. V dropped 5 bases and J dropped 6; count of bases not matched to a gene: 6. This CDR3 region has 14 residues. The germline CDR1 and CDR2 sequences are SGHTA and FQGNSA. In nucleotides, the CDR3 is TGTGCCAGCAGCGTGAGACTAGCGACCAATGAGCAGTTCTTC. As protein: CASSVRLATNEQFF.

The rearrangement links TRBV7-6 to TRBJ2-2; 9 bases are shared with TRBD1. Unmatched junction bases numbered 8, after V lost 0 bases and J lost 15 bases. This CDR3 is 14 amino acids long. Germline V CDR1 and CDR2: SGHVS, FNYEAQ. CDR3: CASSLAEGTGRMFF. DNA of the CDR3: TGTGCCAGCAGCTTAGCAGAGGGGACAGGGAGGATGTTTTTT.

This clonotype was seen many times. V gene TRBV4-3 combines with J gene TRBJ2-4, with D uncertain. This CDR3 is 15 amino acids long. V lost 3 bases, J lost 0 bases, and 9 bases lay in between. Germline CDR1 reads LGHNA; CDR2 reads YSLEER. In DNA form, the CDR3 reads TGCGCCAGCAGCCAGACCGACCGAGCCAAAAACATTCAGTACTTC. It yields the protein CASSQTDRAKNIQYF.

The chain links TRBV18 to TRBJ1-5; D gene uncertain. The ends were cut back, 3 bases at V and 1 base at J, with 7 bases in the middle. This CDR3 is built from 14 residues. Germline V gives CDR1 KGHSH, CDR2 LQKENI. The CDR3 nucleotides read TGTGCCAGCTCACCCAGTGACAGCAATCAGCCCCAGCATTTT. Translating it yields CASSPSDSNQPQHF.

Many counts were recorded for this clonotype. This CDR3 is CASSRIDLRGPNTEAFF. The CDR3 nucleotides are TGTGCCAGCAGCCGTATAGACCTTAGAGGGCCGAACACTGAAGCTTTCTTT. This rearrangement joins TRBV11-2 to TRBJ1-1; D call uncertain. Germline-derived CDR1 and CDR2 are SGHAT and FQNNGV. The length of the CDR3 is 17 residues. V lost 5 bases and J lost 1, with 20 bases in between.

The V gene is TRBV2, the J gene TRBJ1-4; D possibly corresponds to TRBD1 (6 bases). The CDR3 totals 15 residues. V lost 4 bases and J 4 bases, leaving 13 bases between the germline ends. Germline values: CDR1 SNHLY, CDR2 FYNNEI. The DNA for the CDR3 is TGTGCCAGCAGTGCTAGTAGGACAGTTAATGAAAAACTGTTTTTT. Amino acid sequence: CASSASRTVNEKLFF.

The rearrangement uses TRBV5-1 and TRBJ2-1; TRBD1 might be the D (5 bases). Germline assignment: CDR1 SGHRS and CDR2 YFSETQ. Trimming took 0 bases from V and 4 from J, leaving 5 bases between them. The CDR3 runs to 13 residues. The CDR3 DNA sequence: TGCGCCAGCAGCTTGGGACAGTACAATGAGCAGTTCTTC. Translating it yields CASSLGQYNEQFF. The whole variable domain, remainder taken from reference TRBV5-1 and TRBJ2-1, is KAGVTQTPRYLIKTRGQQVTLSCSPISGHRSVSWYQQTPGQGLQFLFEYFSETQRNKGNFPGRFSGRQFSNSRSEMNVSTLELGDSALYLCASSLGQYNEQFFGPGTRLTVL.

V gene TRBV10-3 combines with J gene TRBJ2-3, with 12 bases fitting TRBD2. CDR1 ENHRY and CDR2 SYGVKD come from the germline V gene. Trimming cost V 4 bases and J 0 bases; bases outside gene matches: 17. The length of the CDR3 is 21 residues. The CDR3, as DNA: TGTGCCATCAGTGCCTCGCCTGGACTAGCGGGAATAAGGAAAAGCACAGATACGCAGTATTTT. Translating gives CAISASPGLAGIRKSTDTQYF.

This sequence joins TRBV4-1 and TRBJ1-2; D is unclear. V lost 2 bases to trimming and J lost 1 base, with 14 bases between them. CDR1 and CDR2 (germline): MGHRA, YSYEKL. This CDR3 is built from 16 residues. The CDR3 here is CASSQFRPAINYGYTF. Here the CDR3 DNA reads TGCGCCAGCAGCCAATTTCGGCCAGCCATTAACTATGGCTACACCTTC.

The rearrangement uses TRBV7-3 and TRBJ1-1; 7 bases map to TRBD1. Germline V gene data show CDR1 as SGHTA and CDR2 as FQGTGA. After removal of 4 bases from V and 2 bases from J, the junction contained 4 bases not matched to a gene. CDR3 length: 14 residues. CDR3 sequence reads: CASSSGGFNTEAFF. In DNA form, the CDR3 reads TGTGCCAGCAGCTCAGGGGGGTTTAACACTGAAGCTTTCTTT.

This clonotype came up a few times. V usage is TRBV5-1 and J usage is TRBJ2-3; 10 bases are shared with TRBD2. Germline CDR1 and CDR2: SGHRS and YFSETQ. With 3 bases clipped from V and 6 bases from J, the junction kept 7 bases outside the gene matches. CDR3 size: 15 residues. Here the CDR3 DNA reads TGCGCCAGCAGCTCCAGCGGGAGGGCCCTTGATACGCAGTATTTT. Amino acid sequence: CASSSSGRALDTQYF.

The chain links TRBV11-1 to TRBJ2-2, with D maybe TRBD1 (5 bases). The V gene lost 2 bases and the J gene lost 3 bases, with 7 bases spanning the gap. Per germline, CDR1 SGHAT and CDR2 FQDESV (reference sequence). The length of the CDR3 is 14 residues. CDR3 DNA: TGTGCCAGCAGCTTACCAGGGTACACCGGGGAGCTGTTTTTT. The encoded protein is CASSLPGYTGELFF.